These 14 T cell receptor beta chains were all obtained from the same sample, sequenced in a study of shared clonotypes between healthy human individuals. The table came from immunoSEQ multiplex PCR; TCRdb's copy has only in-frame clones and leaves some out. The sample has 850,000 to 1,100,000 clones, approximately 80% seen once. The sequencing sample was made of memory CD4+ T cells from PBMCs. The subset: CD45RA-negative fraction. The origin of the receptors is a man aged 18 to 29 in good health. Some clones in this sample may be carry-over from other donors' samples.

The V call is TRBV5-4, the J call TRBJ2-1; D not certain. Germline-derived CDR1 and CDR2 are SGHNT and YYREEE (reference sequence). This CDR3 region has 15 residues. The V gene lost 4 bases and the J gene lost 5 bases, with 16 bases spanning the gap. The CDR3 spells CASSPDPIVDNEQFF. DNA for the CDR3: TGTGCCAGCAGCCCCGACCCCATCGTTGACAATGAGCAGTTCTTC.

The chain's CDR3 is CAWSVQVSYEQYF. CDR3 in DNA: TGTGCCTGGAGTGTACAAGTCTCCTACGAGCAGTACTTC. The J gene is TRBJ2-7, the V gene TRBV30, with D hard to call. CDR1 and CDR2 from the germline V gene are GTSNPN and SVGIG (reference sequence). There are 13 residues in the CDR3. Trimming pared 0 bases from V and 0 bases from J, leaving 6 bases between. Full variable domain (missing parts from reference TRBV30 and TRBJ2-7): SQTIHQWPATLVQPVGSPLSLECTVEGTSNPNLYWYRQAAGRGLQLLFYSVGIGQISSEVPQNLSASRPQDRQFILSSKKLLLSDSGFYLCAWSVQVSYEQYFGPGTRLTVT.

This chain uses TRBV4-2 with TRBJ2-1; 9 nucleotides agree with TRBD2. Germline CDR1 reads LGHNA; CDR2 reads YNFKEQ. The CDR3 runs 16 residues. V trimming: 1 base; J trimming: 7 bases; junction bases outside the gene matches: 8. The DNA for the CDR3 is TGTGCCAGCAGCCAAGTCGGTGCGGGAGGGCAGAATGAGCAGTTCTTC. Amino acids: CASSQVGAGGQNEQFF.

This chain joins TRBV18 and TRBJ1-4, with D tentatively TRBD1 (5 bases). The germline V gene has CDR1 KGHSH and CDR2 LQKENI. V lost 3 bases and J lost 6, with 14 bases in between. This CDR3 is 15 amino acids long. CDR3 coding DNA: TGTGCCAGCTCACCCTCCGTTGGGGCGGATGAAAAACTGTTTTTT. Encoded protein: CASSPSVGADEKLFF.

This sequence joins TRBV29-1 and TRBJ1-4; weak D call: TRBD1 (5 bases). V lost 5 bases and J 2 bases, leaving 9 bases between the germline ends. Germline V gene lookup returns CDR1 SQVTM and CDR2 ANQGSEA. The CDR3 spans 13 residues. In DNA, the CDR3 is TGCAGCGTTTGGGCAGGGACTAATGAAAAACTGTTTTTT. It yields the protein CSVWAGTNEKLFF.

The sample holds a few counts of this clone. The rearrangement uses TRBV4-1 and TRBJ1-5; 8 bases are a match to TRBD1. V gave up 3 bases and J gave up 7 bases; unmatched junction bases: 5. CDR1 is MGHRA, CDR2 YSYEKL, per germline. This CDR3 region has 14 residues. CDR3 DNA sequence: TGCGCCAGCAGCCAGTACAGGGGGGTACAGCCCCAGCATTTT. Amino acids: CASSQYRGVQPQHF.

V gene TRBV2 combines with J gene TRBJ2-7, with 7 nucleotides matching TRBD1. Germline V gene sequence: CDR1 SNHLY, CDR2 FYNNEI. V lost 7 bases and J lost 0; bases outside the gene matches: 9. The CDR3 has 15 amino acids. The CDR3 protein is CASNDPGQSSYEQYF. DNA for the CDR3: TGTGCCAGCAACGATCCGGGACAGTCCTCCTACGAGCAGTACTTC. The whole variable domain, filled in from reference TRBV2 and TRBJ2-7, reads EPEVTQTPSHQVTQMGQEVILRCVPISNHLYFYWYRQILGQKVEFLVSFYNNEISEKSEIFDDQFSVERPDGSNFTLKIRSTKLEDSAMYFCASNDPGQSSYEQYFGPGTRLTVT.

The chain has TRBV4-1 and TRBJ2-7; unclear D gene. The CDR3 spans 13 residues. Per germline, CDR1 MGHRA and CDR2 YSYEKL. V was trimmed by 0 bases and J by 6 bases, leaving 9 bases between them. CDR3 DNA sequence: TGCGCCAGCAGCCAAGAGCTCCTTCGCGAGCAGTACTTC. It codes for CASSQELLREQYF.

As DNA, the CDR3 is TGTGCCAGCAGGCTTAACCTAGCGGGATCCTACGAGCAGTACTTC. This translates into CASRLNLAGSYEQYF. This chain joins TRBV11-2 and TRBJ2-7; TRBD2 matches at 9 bases. Losses at the gene ends were 6 bases for V and 1 base for J; bases not matched to a gene: 7. Germline CDR1 SGHAT, CDR2 FQNNGV. The CDR3 contains 15 residues.

CDR3: CASSLSPLDTQYF. The CDR3, as DNA: TGTGCCAGCAGCTTATCGCCCCTCGATACGCAGTATTTT. The rearrangement joins TRBV7-3 to TRBJ2-3; D call uncertain. Trimming pared 2 bases from V and 6 bases from J, leaving 9 bases between. Germline V gives CDR1 SGHTA, CDR2 FQGTGA. The CDR3 length is 13 residues.

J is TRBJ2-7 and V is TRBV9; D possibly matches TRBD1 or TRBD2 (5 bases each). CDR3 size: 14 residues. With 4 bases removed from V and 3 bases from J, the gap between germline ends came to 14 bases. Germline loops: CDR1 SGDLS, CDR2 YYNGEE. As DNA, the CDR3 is TGTGCCAGCAGCCTACGGGACGAGAACTACGAGCAGTACTTC. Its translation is CASSLRDENYEQYF.

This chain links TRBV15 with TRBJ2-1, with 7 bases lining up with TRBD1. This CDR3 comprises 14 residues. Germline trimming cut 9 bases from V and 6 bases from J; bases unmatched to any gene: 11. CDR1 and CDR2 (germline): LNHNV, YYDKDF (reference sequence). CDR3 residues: CATEQGRFGNEQFF. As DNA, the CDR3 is TGTGCCACAGAACAGGGGCGCTTTGGCAATGAGCAGTTCTTC.

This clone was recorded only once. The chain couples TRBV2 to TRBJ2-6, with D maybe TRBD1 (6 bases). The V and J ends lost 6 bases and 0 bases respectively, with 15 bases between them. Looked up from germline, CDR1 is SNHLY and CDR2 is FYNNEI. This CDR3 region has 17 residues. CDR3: CASRGRTDRSGANVLTF. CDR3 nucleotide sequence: TGTGCCAGCAGGGGAAGGACAGACCGCTCTGGGGCCAACGTCCTGACTTTC.

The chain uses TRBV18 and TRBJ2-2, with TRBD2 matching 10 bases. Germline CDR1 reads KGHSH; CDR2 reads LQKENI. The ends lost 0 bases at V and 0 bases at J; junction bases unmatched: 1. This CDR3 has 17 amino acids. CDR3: CASSPPLAGPNTGELFF. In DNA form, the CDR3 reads TGTGCCAGCTCACCACCACTAGCGGGGCCGAACACCGGGGAGCTGTTTTTT. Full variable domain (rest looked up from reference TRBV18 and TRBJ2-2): NAGVMQNPRHLVRRRGQEARLRCSPMKGHSHVYWYRQLPEEGLKFMVYLQKENIIDESGMPKERFSAEFPKEGPSILRIQQVVRGDSAAYFCASSPPLAGPNTGELFFGEGSRLTVL.